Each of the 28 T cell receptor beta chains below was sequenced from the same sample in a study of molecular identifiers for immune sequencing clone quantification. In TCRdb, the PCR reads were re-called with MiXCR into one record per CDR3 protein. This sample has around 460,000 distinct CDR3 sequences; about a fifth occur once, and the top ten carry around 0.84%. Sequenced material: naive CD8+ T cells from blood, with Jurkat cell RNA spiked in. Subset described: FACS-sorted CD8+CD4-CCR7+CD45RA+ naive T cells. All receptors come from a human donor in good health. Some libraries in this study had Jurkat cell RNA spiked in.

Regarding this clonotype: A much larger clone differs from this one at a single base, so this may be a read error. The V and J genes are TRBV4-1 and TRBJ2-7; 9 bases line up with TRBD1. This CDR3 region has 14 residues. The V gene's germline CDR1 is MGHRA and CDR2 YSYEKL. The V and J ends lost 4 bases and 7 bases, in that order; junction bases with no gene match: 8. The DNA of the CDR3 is TGCGCCAGCAGCCGAGAACAGGGGGCAGGGGAGCAGTACTTC. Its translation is CASSREQGAGEQYF.

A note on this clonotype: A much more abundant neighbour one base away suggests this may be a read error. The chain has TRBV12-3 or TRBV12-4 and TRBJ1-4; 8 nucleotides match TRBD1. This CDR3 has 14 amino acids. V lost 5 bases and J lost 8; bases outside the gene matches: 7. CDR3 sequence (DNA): TGTGCCAGCAGTGCACAGGGGGAACGAGAAAAACTGTTTTTT. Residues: CASSAQGEREKLFF.

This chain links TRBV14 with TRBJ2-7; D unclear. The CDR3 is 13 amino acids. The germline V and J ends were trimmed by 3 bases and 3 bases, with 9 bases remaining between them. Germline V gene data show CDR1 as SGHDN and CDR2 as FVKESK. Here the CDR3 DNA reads TGTGCCAGCAGCCATTCGTTCCGCTACGAGCAGTACTTC. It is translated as CASSHSFRYEQYF.

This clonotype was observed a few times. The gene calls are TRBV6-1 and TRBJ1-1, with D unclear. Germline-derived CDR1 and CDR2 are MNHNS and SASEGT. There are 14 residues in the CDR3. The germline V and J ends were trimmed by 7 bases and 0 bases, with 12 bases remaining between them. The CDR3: CASILAGMNTEAFF. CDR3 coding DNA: TGTGCCAGCATTTTAGCAGGTATGAACACTGAAGCTTTCTTT.

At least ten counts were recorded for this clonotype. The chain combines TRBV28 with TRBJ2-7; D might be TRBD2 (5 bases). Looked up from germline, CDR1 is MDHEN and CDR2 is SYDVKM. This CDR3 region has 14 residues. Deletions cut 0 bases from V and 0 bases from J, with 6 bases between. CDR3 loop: CASSLWGASYEQYF. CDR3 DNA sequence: TGTGCCAGCAGTTTATGGGGAGCCTCCTACGAGCAGTACTTC.

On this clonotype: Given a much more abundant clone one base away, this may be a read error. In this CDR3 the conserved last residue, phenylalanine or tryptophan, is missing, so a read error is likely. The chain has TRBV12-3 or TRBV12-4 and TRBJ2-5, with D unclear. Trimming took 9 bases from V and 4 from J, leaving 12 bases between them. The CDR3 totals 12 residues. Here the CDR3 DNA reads TGTGCCAGTTCGGCTAGGGCAGAGACCCAGTACCTC. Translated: CASSARAETQYL.

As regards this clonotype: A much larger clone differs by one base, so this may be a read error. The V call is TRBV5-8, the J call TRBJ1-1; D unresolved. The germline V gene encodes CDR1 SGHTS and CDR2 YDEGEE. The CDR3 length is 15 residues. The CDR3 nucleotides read TGTGCCAGCGGCTTGATCGGAGGGCTGGCCACTGAAGCTTTCTTT. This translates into CASGLIGGLATEAFF.

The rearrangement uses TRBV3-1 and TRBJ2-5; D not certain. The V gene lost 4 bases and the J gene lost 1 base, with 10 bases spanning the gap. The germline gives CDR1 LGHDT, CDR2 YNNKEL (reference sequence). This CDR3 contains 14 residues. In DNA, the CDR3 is TGTGCCAGCAGCCTCTCAGAAACCCAAGAGACCCAGTACTTC. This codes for CASSLSETQETQYF.

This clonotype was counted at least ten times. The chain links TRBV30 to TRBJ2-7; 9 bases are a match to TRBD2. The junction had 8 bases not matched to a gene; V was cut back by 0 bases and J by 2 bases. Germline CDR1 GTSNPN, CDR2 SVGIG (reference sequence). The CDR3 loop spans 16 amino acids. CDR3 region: CAWSVRVGGRAYEQYF. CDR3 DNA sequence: TGTGCCTGGAGTGTACGGGTCGGCGGGAGGGCCTACGAGCAGTACTTC.

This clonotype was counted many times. In DNA, the CDR3 is TGTGCCAGTAGTATAGAGTCAGGGGGCACCATTCAGTACTTC. Encoded protein: CASSIESGGTIQYF. The chain links TRBV19 to TRBJ2-4, with TRBD1 matching 8 bases. The CDR3 runs 14 residues. Germline loops: CDR1 LNHDA, CDR2 SQIVND (reference sequence). J lost 9 bases, V lost 0 bases, and 4 bases had no gene match.

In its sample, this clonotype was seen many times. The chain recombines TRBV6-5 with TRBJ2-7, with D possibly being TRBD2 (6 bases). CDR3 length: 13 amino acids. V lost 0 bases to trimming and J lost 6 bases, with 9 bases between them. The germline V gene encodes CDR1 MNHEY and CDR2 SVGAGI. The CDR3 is CASSYSIGSEQYF. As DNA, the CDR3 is TGTGCCAGCAGTTACTCGATCGGGAGCGAGCAGTACTTC.

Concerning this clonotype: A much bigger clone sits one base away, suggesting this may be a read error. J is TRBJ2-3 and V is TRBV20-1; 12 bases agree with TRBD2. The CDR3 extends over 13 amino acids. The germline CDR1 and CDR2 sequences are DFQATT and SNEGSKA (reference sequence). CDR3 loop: CSSTSGSTDTQCF. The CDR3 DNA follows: TGCAGCTCGACTAGCGGGAGCACAGATACGCAGTGTTTT.

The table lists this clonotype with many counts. As DNA, the CDR3 is TGTGCCACCAGCAGAGTAGGCAGTAAGAACACTGAAGCTTTCTTT. It is translated as CATSRVGSKNTEAFF. The chain carries TRBV15 and TRBJ1-1; D is undetermined. The CDR3 is 15 residues long. V was trimmed by 1 base and J by 1 base, leaving 10 bases between them. CDR1 is LNHNV, CDR2 YYDKDF, per germline (reference sequence).

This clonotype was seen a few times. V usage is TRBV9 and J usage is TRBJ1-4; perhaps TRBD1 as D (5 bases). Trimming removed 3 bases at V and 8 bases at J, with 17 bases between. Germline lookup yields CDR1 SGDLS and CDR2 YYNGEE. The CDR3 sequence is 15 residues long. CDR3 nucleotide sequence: TGTGCCAGCAGCGAAGTAACAGGTTCAGAAGAAAAACTGTTTTTT. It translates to CASSEVTGSEEKLFF.

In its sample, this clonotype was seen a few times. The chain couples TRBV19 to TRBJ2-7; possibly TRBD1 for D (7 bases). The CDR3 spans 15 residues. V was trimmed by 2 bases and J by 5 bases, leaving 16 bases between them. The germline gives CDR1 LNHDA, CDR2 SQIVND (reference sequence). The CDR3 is CASSISGGTVNEQYF. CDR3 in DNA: TGTGCCAGTAGTATATCTGGGGGGACAGTCAACGAGCAGTACTTC.

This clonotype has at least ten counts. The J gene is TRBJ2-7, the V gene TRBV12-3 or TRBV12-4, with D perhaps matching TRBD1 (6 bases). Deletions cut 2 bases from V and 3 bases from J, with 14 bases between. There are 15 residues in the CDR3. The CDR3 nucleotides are TGTGCCAGCAGTTTAAGTCTGGGGGCGCTCTACGAGCAGTACTTC. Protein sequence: CASSLSLGALYEQYF.

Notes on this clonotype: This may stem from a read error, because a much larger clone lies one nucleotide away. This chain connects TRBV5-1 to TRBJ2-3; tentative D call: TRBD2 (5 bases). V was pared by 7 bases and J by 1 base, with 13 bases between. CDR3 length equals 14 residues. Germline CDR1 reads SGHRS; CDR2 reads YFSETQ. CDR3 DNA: TGCGCCAGCGGCCGGCGGACTGGCACAGATACGCAGTATTTT. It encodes CASGRRTGTDTQYF.

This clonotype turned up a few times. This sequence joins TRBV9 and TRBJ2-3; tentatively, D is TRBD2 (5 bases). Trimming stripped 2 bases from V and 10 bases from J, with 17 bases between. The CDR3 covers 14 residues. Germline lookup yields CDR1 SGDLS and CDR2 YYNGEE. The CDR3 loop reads CASSVGGAEEAQYF. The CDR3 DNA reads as TGTGCCAGCAGCGTTGGTGGCGCCGAGGAGGCGCAGTATTTT.

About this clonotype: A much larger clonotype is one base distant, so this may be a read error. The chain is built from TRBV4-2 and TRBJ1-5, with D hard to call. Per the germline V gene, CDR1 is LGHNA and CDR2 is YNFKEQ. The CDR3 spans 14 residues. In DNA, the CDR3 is TGTGCCAACAGCCAAGAGAGGGTCCTCCAGCCCCAGCATTTT. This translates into CANSQERVLQPQHF.

CDR3 DNA: TGTGCCAGCAGCTTAGAGGATACCGGGGAGCTGTTTTTT. Its translation is CASSLEDTGELFF. The rearrangement uses TRBV5-4 and TRBJ2-2; D is uncertain. The CDR3 totals 13 residues. Germline lookup yields CDR1 SGHNT and CDR2 YYREEE (reference sequence). V lost 2 bases to trimming and J lost 5 bases, with 7 bases between them.

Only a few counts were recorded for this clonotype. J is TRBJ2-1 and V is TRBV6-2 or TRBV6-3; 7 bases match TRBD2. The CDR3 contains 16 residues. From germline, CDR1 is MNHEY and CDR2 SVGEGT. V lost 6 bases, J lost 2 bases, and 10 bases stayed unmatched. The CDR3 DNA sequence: TGTGCCAGCAGACCACTAGCGATAGACACCTACAATGAGCAGTTCTTC. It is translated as CASRPLAIDTYNEQFF.

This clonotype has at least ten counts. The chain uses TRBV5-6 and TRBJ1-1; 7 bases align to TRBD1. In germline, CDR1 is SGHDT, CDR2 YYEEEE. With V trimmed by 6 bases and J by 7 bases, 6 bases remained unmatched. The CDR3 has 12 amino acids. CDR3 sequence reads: CASNTQGNEAFF. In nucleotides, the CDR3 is TGTGCCAGCAACACACAGGGGAATGAAGCTTTCTTT.

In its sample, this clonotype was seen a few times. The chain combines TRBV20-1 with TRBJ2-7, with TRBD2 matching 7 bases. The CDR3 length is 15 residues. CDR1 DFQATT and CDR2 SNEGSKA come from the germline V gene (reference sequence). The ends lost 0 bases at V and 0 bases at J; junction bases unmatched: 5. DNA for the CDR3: TGCAGTGCTAGAGATCCCCTAGCGGTCTCCTACGAGCAGTACTTC. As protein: CSARDPLAVSYEQYF.

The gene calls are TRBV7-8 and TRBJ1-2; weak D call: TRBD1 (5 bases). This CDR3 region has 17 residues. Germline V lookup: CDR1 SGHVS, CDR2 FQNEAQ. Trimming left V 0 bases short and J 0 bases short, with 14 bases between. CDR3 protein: CASSLAWTINSNYGYTF. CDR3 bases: TGTGCCAGCAGCTTAGCTTGGACAATCAATTCTAACTATGGCTACACCTTC.

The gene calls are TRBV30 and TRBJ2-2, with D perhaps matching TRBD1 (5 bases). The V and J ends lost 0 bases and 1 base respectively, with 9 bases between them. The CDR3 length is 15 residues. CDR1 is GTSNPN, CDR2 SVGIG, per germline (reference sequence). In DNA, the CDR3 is TGTGCCTGGAGTGTGGGGCAGGGGAACACCGGGGAGCTGTTTTTT. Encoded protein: CAWSVGQGNTGELFF.

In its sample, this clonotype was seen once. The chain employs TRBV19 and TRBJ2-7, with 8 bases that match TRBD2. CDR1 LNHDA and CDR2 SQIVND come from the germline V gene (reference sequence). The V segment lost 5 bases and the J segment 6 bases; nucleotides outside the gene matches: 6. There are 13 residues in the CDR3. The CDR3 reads CASSRGLGTEQYF. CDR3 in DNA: TGTGCCAGTAGTCGGGGACTAGGTACCGAGCAGTACTTC.

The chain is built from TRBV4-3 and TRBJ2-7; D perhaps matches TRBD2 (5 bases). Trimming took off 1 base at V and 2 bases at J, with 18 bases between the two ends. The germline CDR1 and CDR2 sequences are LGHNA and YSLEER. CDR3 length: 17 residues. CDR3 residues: CASSQGIVRGKTYEQYF. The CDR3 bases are TGCGCCAGCAGCCAAGGGATAGTCCGGGGTAAAACCTACGAGCAGTACTTC.

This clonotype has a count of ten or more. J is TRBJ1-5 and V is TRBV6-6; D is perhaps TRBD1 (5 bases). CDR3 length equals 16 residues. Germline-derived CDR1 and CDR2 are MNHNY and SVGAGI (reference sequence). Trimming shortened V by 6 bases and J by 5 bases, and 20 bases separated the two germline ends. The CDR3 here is CASRFSIQGSDQPQHF. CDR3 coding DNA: TGTGCCAGCAGATTCTCCATCCAGGGTTCGGATCAGCCCCAGCATTTT.